This record concerns one TCR beta chain sequence. The data were produced by immunoSEQ multiplex PCR, yet TCRdb's version contains in-frame clones alone and is incomplete. Here the sample spans 65,000 to 85,000 clones, 90% to 95% being singletons. The data derive from a study of technical replicates of blood from a few donors. The TCR comes from a human donor in good health. Sequenced: T cells isolated from PBMCs.

The CDR3 DNA sequence: TGTGCCAGCAGCCAAACCGGGACTAGCGGAGCCCAGCAGTTCTTC. It codes for CASSQTGTSGAQQFF. The genes are TRBV4-2 and TRBJ2-1; 11 nucleotides agree with TRBD2. V was pared by 2 bases and J by 11 bases, with 8 bases of the junction left unmatched. This CDR3 is 15 amino acids long. Germline CDR1 is LGHNA and CDR2 is YNFKEQ.